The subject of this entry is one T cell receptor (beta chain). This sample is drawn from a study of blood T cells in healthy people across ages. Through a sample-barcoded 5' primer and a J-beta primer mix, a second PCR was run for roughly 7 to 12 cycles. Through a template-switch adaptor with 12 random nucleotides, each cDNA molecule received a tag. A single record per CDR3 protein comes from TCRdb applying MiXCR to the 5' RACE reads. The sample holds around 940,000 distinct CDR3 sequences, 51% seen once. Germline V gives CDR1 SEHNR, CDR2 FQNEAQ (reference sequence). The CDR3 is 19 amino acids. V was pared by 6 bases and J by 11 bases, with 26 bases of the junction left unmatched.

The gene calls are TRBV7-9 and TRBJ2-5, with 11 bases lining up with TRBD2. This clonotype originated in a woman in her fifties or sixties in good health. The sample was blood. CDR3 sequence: CASSFPPTPTSGTGNEQYF. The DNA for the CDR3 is TGTGCCAGCAGTTTTCCCCCTACCCCGACTAGCGGGACGGGGAATGAGCAGTACTTC.